This T cell receptor beta chain emerged from a study of shared clonotypes between healthy human individuals (dated by TCRdb to 2019 to 2021). Background on the whole study: The cohort included three men and a couple of women between 18 and 49 years of age. For each donor, CD4 naive and CD4 memory were each given three plates, CD8 naive was given two plates, and CD8 memory was given one plate. Blood TCR repertoires of several healthy adults were deeply sequenced to estimate repertoire size and the extent of clonotype sharing between individuals. Libraries were prepared and TCR repertoires were sequenced by different laboratories using diverse techniques, in order to increase sequencing depth and limit assay-specific biases. Each donor's leukapheresis produced roughly between roughly 0.85 and 10 billion PBMCs. Overall results and qualifications from the work: Even with the large sequencing depth, rarefaction of the sorted-subset datasets indicated that sequencing was incomplete. The small number of donors limited the genetic and exposure-history diversity represented. Sampling was restricted to blood, and TCR repertoires in tissues likely differ from the TCR repertoires found in blood. Compared with non-shared clonotypes, the clonotypes found in all four sorted-subset donors had higher generation probabilities. Larger estimated clonotype richness was generally found for naive subsets than for memory subsets. Approximately 5% of naive CD4, more than 3% of naive CD8, approximately 2.2% of memory CD4, and approximately 0.39% of memory CD8 clonotypes were shared across several donors. Based on pairwise subsampling, the degree of clonotype sharing among donors was expected to be affected by sequencing depth.

The donors were healthy, HIV-negative adults with no recently reported acute infections or vaccinations. All donors were Caucasian adults living in Nashville, Tennessee, USA. CD4+ T cells were enriched by magnetic negative selection, after which naive cells were positively selected on CD45RA and the negative fraction was taken as the memory subset. Blood was obtained by leukapheresis, after which PBMCs were separated by Ficoll-Histopaque density gradient centrifugation and cryopreserved in liquid nitrogen vapor phase. Purity and quantity of every magnetically sorted T cell population were checked by analytical flow cytometry. Each sorted fraction had its genomic DNA isolated and then quantified by UV absorbance on a Nanodrop 2000c. Using the deep immunoSEQ assay, TCR CDR3 regions were amplified from genomic DNA by multiplex PCR. Extracted genomic DNA from each cell subset was distributed evenly across all wells of several immunoSEQ 96-well plates, and each plate was treated as a replicate. For sorted subsets, each replicate PCR was loaded with about 200 ng genomic DNA, equivalent to 25,000 to 35,000 T cell genomes. The purified libraries were quantified using a Qubit 3.0 fluorometer, sized with a Bioanalyzer 2100, and then quantified again using the KAPA Library Quantification kit. Each immunoSEQ 96-well plate was sequenced on its own single-read 150-cycle Illumina NextSeq 550 flow cell. In the source study's methods: Because only junctional sequences without quality scores were contained in the immunoSEQ output, filtering matching that applied to full-length reads could not be performed. To assign V/J genes and CDR3, sequences were annotated using PyIR, a Python wrapper for IgBLAST v1.9, with IMGT germline references. Reads with weak V/J assignments (E-value above 1e-6), missing CDR3, stop codons, out-of-frame junctions, or ambiguous translated residues were removed. V3J clonotypes were defined by identical inferred V gene, J gene, and CDR3 amino acid sequence. Percentage overlap between repertoires was calculated by dividing the number of shared unique clonotypes by the size of the smaller repertoire. Richness of each repertoire was evaluated using RTK rarefaction, the Chao1 estimator, and Recon v2.1 estimates of unobserved clonotypes. For all TCRbeta clonotypes obtained by the gDNA method from a few donors, generation probabilities were computed with OLGA. TCRdb took over this immuneACCESS table, retaining in-frame rearrangements with V and J assigned. Such tables are incomplete; in checked studies, under half of the missing clones stem from an unresolved V gene, and the remainder is unexplained. V and J calls and clone size are as listed in that table; D and trimming were resolved from the DNA. This sample lists some 2,100,000 clones; roughly 95% were detected once. The biggest ten clones account for roughly 0.13% of the sample.

Clipping removes 4 bases from V and 4 bases from J, with 7 as the unmatched junction base count. The CDR3, from cysteine to phenylalanine, totals 14 residues. Only the CDR3 region is kept as DNA, spanning 42 bases read in frame from base 1. Via the germline V gene (reference sequence), CDR1 is MNHEY and CDR2 SMNVEV. Comment on this clone: What antigen it recognizes has not been identified. No per-base quality is available; no much larger clone lies one base away.

The receptor was isolated from a man aged 18 to 30 in good health. Sequencing was performed on naive CD4+ T cells sorted from blood. The intended sense of this specimen's cell subset or site label: CD45RA+ positively selected. The sequence is built from TRBV27 and TRBJ2-7, with 7 bases aligning to TRBD2. The CDR3 reads as follows: CASSYSPGGYEQYF. The base sequence is TGTGCCAGCAGTTACTCCCCGGGGGGATACGAGCAGTACTTC.